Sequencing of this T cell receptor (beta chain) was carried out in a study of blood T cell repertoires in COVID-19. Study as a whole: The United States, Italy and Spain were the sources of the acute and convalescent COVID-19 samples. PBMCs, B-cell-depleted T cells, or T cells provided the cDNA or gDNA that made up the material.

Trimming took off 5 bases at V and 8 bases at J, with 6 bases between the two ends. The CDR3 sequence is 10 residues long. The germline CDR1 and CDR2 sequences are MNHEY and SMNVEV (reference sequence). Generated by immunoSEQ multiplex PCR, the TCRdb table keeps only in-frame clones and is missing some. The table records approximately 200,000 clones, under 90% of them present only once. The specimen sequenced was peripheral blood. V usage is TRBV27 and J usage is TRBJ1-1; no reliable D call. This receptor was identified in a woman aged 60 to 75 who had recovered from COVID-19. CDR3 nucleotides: TGTGCCAGCAGTGGGCTCGAAGCTTTCTTT. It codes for CASSGLEAFF.